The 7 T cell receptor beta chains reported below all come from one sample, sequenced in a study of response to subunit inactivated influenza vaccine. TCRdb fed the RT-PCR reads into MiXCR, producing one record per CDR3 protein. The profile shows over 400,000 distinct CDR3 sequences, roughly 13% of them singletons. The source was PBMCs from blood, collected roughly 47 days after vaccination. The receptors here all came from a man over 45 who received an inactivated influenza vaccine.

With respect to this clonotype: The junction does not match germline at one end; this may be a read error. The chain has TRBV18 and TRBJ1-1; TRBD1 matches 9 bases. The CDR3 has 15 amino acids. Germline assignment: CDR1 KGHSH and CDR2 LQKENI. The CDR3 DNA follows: TGTGCCATCTCACGACCACAGGGGGCAAGGACTGAAGCTTTCTTT. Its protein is CAISRPQGARTEAFF.

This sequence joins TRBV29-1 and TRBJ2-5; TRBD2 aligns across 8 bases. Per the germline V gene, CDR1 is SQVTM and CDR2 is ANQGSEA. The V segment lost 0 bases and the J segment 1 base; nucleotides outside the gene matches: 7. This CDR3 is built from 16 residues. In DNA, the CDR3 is TGCAGCGTTGAAGATCAGCGGGAGACCCTCCAAGAGACCCAGTACTTC. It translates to CSVEDQRETLQETQYF. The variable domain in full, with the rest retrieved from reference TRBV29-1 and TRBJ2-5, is SAVISQKPSRDICQRGTSLTIQCQVDSQVTMMFWYRQQPGQSLTLIATANQGSEATYESGFVIDKFPISRPNLTFSTLTVSNMSPEDSSIYLCSVEDQRETLQETQYFGPGTRLLVL.

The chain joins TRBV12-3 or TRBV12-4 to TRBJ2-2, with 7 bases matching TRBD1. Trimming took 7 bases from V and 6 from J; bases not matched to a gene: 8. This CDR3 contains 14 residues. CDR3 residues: CASTTDRAPGELFF. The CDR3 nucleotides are TGTGCCAGCACCACAGACAGGGCCCCCGGGGAGCTGTTTTTT.

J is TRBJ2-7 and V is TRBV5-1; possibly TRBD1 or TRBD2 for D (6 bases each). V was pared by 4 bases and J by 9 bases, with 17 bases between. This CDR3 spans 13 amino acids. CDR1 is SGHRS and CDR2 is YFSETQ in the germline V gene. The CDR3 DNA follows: TGCGCCAGCAGCCCGGAGGAGGGGACATTGCAGTACTTC. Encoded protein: CASSPEEGTLQYF. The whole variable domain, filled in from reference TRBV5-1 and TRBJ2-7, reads KAGVTQTPRYLIKTRGQQVTLSCSPISGHRSVSWYQQTPGQGLQFLFEYFSETQRNKGNFPGRFSGRQFSNSRSEMNVSTLELGDSALYLCASSPEEGTLQYFGPGTRLTVT.

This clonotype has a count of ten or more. The CDR3 loop reads CSARGSTYEQYF. CDR3 bases: TGCAGTGCTAGAGGCAGTACCTACGAGCAGTACTTC. The V gene is TRBV20-1, the J gene TRBJ2-7, with unresolved D. Per germline, CDR1 DFQATT and CDR2 SNEGSKA (reference sequence). Trimming removed 1 base at V and 2 bases at J, with 6 bases between. The length of the CDR3 is 12 residues.

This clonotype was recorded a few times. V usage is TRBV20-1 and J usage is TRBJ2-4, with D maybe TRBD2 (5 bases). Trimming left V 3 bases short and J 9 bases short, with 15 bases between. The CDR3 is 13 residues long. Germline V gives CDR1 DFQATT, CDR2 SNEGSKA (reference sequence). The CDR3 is CSARPLSEGIQYF. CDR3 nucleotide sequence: TGCAGTGCTAGGCCTTTGTCCGAGGGCATTCAGTACTTC.

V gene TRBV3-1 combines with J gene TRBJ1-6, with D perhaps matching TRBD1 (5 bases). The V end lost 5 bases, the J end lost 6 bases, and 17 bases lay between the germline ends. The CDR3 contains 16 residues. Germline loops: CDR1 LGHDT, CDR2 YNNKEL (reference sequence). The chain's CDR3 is CASSRGTPSRNSPLHF. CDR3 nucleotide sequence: TGTGCCAGCAGCAGAGGGACTCCCAGCCGTAATTCACCCCTCCACTTT.